This entry features one T cell receptor beta chain sequence. Its target is unknown. Generated by immunoSEQ multiplex PCR, the TCRdb table keeps only in-frame clones and is missing some. Among some 25,000 clones, approximately 80% were seen once, and the ten largest hold just under 9.5%. The data stem from a study of a mutant IDH1 vaccine in newly diagnosed glioma. The overall study: There were eight vaccinations for patients, given in weeks 1, 3, 5, 7, 11, 15, 19 and 23. Receipt of radiotherapy, temozolomide, or both preceded the study, and most received both. Whole-study findings and limits: Among all patients, vaccine-induced immune responses occurred in 85% to 95%.

The V gene lost 0 bases and the J gene lost 6 bases, with 11 bases spanning the gap. CDR3 length equals 14 residues. Germline V lookup: CDR1 SGHRS, CDR2 YFSETQ. Regarding time point: week 5, during vaccination. A 20-mer mutant IDH1 peptide at 300 ug was injected subcutaneously with topical imiquimod. This clonotype was obtained from a man aged 35 to 55 with glioma. The rearrangement links TRBV5-1 to TRBJ2-3; a possible D gene is TRBD2 (5 bases). The material was PBMCs, obtained from a glioma patient whose treatment included an IDH1 peptide vaccine. CDR3 sequence reads: CASSLGGVRDTQYF. CDR3 in DNA: TGCGCCAGCAGCTTGGGGGGAGTTCGGGATACGCAGTATTTT.